This T cell receptor beta chain was profiled in a study of blood T cell repertoires in COVID-19. This clone was found once. Germline V gives CDR1 MDHEN, CDR2 SYDVKM. V shed 6 bases and J shed 6 bases, with 12 bases lying between them. The CDR3 covers 13 residues. Produced via immunoSEQ multiplex PCR; TCRdb's table is partial and in-frame only. The sample includes roughly 42,000 clones, about 88% of them seen just once. V is TRBV28 and J is TRBJ1-5; D is unresolved. The TCR sequence derives from a woman in her 70s in a cohort sampled during active COVID-19. Sequenced sample: peripheral blood. Here the CDR3 reads CASRGQEVQPQHF. CDR3 coding DNA: TGTGCCAGCAGGGGTCAGGAAGTTCAGCCCCAGCATTTT.